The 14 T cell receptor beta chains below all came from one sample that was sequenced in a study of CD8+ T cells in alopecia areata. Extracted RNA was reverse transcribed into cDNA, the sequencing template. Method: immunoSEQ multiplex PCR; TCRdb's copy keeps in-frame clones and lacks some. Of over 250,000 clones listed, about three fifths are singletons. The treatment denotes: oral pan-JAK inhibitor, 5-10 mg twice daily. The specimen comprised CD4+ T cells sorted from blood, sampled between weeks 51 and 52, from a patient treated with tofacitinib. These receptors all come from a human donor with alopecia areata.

The CDR3 here is CASSLISGATDTQYF. The CDR3 region has the DNA TGCGCCAGCAGCTTGATTAGCGGGGCCACAGATACGCAGTATTTT. The rearrangement joins TRBV5-1 to TRBJ2-3; 8 nucleotides match TRBD2. Trimming at V came to 1 base and at J to 2 bases, leaving 3 bases not matched to a gene. CDR1 and CDR2 from the germline V gene are SGHRS and YFSETQ. There are 15 residues in the CDR3.

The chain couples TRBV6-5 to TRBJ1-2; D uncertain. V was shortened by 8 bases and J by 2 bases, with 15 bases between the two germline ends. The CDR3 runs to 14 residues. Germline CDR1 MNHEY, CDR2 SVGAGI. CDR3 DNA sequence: TGTGCCAGCTCTGCCCGGGAGCCCAACTATGGCTACACCTTC. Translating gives CASSAREPNYGYTF.

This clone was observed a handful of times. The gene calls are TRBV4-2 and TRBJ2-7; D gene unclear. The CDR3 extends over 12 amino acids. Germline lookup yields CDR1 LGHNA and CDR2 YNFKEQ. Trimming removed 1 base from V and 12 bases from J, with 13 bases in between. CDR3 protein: CASSQAVGPAYF. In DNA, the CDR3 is TGTGCCAGCAGCCAAGCAGTAGGCCCGGCGTACTTC.

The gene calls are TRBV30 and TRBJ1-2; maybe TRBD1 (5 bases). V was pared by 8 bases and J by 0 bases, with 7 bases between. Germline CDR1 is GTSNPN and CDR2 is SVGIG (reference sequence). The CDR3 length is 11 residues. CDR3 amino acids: CAGGTNYGYTF. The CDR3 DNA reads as TGTGCCGGGGGGACTAACTATGGCTACACCTTC.

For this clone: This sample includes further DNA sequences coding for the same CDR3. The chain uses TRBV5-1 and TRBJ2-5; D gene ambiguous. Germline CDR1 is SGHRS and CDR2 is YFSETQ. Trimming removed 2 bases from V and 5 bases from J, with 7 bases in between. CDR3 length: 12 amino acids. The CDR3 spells CASSLDGETQYF. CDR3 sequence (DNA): TGCGCCAGCAGCTTAGACGGGGAGACCCAGTACTTC.

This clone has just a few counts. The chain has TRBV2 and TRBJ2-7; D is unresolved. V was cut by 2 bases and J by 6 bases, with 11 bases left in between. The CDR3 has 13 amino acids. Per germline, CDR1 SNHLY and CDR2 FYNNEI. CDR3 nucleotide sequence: TGTGCCAGCAGTGAAATGGGGATCAGCGAGCAGTACTTC. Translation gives CASSEMGISEQYF.

In nucleotides, the CDR3 is TGTGCCAATGCCGGACAGGTCAACACTGAAGCTTTCTTT. This codes for CANAGQVNTEAFF. The rearrangement links TRBV2 to TRBJ1-1; 7 positions agree with TRBD1. Germline CDR1 and CDR2: SNHLY and FYNNEI. This CDR3 comprises 13 residues. V dropped 10 bases and J dropped 2; count of bases not matched to a gene: 7.

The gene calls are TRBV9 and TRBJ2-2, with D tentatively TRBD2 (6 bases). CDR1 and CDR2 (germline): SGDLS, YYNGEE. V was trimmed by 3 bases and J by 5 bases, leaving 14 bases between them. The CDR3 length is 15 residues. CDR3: CASSAEGDKTGELFF. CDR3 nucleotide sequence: TGTGCCAGCAGCGCGGAGGGTGATAAAACCGGGGAGCTGTTTTTT.

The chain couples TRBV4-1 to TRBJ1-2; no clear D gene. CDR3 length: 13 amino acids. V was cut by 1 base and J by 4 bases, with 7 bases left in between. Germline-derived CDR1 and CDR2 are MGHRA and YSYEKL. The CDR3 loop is CASSQVVRYGYTF. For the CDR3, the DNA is TGCGCCAGCAGCCAAGTCGTCCGCTATGGCTACACCTTC.

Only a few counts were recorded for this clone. The chain's CDR3 is CASSDLLGTYEQYF. The CDR3 DNA follows: TGTGCCAGCAGTGACCTGTTAGGGACCTACGAGCAGTACTTC. The genes are TRBV25-1 and TRBJ2-7; D remains ambiguous. Deletions cut 3 bases from V and 2 bases from J, with 11 bases between. CDR3 length: 14 amino acids. Germline V lookup: CDR1 MGHDK, CDR2 SYGVNS.

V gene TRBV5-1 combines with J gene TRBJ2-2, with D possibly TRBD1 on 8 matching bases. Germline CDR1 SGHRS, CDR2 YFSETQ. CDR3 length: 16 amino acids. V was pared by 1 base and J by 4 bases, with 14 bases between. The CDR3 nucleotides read TGCGCCAGCAGCTTGCGACAGGGGAGGGGCACCGGGGAGCTGTTTTTT. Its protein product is CASSLRQGRGTGELFF.

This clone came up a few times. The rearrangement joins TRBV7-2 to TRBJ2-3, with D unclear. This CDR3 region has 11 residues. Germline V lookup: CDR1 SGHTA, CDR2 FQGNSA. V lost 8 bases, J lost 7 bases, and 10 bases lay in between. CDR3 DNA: TGTGCCAGCTCCGGTACAAATACGCAGTATTTT. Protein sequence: CASSGTNTQYF.

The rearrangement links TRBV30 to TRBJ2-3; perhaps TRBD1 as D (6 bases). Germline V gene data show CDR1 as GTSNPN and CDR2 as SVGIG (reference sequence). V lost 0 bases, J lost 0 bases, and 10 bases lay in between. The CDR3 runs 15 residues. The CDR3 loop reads CAWSVLDRSTDTQYF. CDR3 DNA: TGTGCCTGGAGTGTACTGGACAGAAGCACAGATACGCAGTATTTT.

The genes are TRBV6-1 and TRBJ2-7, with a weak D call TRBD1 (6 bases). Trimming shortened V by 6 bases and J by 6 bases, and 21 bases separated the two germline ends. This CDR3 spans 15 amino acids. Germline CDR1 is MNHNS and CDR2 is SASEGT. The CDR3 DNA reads TGTGCCAGCAGCGCTTTGGGGGCGGGTAACGGCGAGCAGTACTTC. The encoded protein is CASSALGAGNGEQYF.